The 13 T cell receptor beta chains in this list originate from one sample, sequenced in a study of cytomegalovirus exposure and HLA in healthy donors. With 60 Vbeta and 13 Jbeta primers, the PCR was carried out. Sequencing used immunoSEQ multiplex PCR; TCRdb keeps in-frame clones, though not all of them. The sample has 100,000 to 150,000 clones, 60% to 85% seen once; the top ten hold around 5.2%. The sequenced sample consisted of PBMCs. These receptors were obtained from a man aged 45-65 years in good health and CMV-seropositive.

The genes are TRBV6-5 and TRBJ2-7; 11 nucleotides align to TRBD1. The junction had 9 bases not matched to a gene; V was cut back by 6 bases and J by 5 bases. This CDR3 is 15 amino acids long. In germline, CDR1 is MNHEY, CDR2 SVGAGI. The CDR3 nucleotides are TGTGCCAGCAGCGGTTTGAGGACAGGGGGCCACGAGCAGTACTTC. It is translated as CASSGLRTGGHEQYF.

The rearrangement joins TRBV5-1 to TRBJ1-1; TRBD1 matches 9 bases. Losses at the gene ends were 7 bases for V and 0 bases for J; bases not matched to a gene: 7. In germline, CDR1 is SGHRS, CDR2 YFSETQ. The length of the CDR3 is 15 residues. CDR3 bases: TGCGCCAGCGGGCCAGGGACAGGGATGAACACTGAAGCTTTCTTT. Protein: CASGPGTGMNTEAFF.

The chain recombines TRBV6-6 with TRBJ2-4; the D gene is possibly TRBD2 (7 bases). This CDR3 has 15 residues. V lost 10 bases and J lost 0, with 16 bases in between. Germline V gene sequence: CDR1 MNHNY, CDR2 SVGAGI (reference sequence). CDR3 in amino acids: CATLGGGRAKNIQYF. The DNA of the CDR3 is TGTGCCACCCTAGGGGGAGGGAGAGCCAAAAACATTCAGTACTTC.

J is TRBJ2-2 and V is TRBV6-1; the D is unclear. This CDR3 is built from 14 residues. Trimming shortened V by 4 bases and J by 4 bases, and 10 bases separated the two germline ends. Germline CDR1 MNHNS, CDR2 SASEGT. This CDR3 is CASSVATGTGELFF. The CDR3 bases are TGTGCCAGCAGTGTGGCTACGGGCACCGGGGAGCTGTTTTTT.

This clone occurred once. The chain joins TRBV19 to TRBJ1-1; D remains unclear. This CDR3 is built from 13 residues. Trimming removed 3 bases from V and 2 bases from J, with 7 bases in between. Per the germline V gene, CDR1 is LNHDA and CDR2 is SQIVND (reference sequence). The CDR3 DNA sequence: TGTGCCAGTAGTATCTCGGTCAACACTGAAGCTTTCTTT. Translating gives CASSISVNTEAFF.

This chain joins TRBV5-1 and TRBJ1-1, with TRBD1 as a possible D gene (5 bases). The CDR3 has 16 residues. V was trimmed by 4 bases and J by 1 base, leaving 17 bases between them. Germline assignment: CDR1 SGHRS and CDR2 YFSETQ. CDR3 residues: CASSPRVGPENTEAFF. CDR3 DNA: TGCGCCAGCAGCCCAAGAGTGGGGCCGGAGAACACTGAAGCTTTCTTT.

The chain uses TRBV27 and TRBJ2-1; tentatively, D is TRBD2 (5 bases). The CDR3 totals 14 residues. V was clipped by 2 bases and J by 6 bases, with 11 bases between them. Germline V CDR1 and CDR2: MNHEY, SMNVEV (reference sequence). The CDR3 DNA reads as TGTGCCAGCAGTTTAATCTTGGGAGCCAATGAGCAGTTCTTC. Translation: CASSLILGANEQFF.

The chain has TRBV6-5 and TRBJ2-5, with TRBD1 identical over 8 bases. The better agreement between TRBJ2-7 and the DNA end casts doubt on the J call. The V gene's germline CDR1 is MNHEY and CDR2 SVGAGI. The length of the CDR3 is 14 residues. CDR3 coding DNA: TGTGCCAGTTCTCGTGACAGGGGCAACTACGAGCAGTACTTC. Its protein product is CASSRDRGNYEQYF.

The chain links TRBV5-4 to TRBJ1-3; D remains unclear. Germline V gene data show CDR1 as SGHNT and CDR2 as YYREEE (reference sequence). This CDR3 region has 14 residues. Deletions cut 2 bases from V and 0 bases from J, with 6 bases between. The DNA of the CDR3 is TGTGCCAGCAGCTTTACAAACTCTGGAAACACCATATATTTT. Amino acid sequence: CASSFTNSGNTIYF.

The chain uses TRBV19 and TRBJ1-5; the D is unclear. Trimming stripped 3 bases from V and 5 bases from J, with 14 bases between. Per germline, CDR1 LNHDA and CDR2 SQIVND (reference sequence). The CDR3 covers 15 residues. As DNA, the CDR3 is TGTGCCAGTAGTATTTATTTCAGGATTGATCAGCCCCAGCATTTT. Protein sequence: CASSIYFRIDQPQHF.

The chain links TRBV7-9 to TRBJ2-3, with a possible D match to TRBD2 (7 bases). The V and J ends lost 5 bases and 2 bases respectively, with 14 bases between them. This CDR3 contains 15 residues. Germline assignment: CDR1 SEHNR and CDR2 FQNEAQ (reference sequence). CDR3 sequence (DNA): TGTGCCAGCAGCCTAGGGGGGGGGCACACAGATACGCAGTATTTT. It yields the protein CASSLGGGHTDTQYF.

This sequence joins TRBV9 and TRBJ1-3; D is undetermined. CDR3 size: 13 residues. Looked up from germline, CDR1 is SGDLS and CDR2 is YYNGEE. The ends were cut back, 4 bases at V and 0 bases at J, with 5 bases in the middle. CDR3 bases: TGTGCCAGCAGCTACTCCTCTGGAAACACCATATATTTT. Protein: CASSYSSGNTIYF.

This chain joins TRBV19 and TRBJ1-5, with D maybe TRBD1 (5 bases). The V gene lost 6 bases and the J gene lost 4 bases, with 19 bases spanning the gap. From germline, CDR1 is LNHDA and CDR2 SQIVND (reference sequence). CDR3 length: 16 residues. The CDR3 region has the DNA TGTGCCAGTAGGACAACAGATCGGGGGGGGAATCAGCCCCAGCATTTT. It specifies CASRTTDRGGNQPQHF. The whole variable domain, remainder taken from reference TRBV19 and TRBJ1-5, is DGGITQSPKYLFRKEGQNVTLSCEQNLNHDAMYWYRQDPGQGLRLIYYSQIVNDFQKGDIAEGYSVSREKKESFPLTVTSAQKNPTAFYLCASRTTDRGGNQPQHFGDGTRLSIL.